This T cell receptor beta chain came from a study of cytomegalovirus exposure and HLA in healthy donors. General study results and limits: Later on, a genetic analysis was performed. It linked a missense variant in DCLRE1C with V- and J-gene trimming of TCR beta.

Comments on this clone: The antigen remains undetermined.

The germline gives CDR1 SNHLY, CDR2 FYNNEI. This CDR3 comprises 14 residues. PCR used 60 Vbeta primers and 13 Jbeta primers. Produced via immunoSEQ multiplex PCR; TCRdb's table is partial and in-frame only. The sample lists 150,000 to 200,000 clones, about four fifths occurring once. The chain links TRBV2 to TRBJ2-5; the match to TRBD1 covers 9 bases. The J call is doubtful: the DNA matches TRBJ2-7 better. Sequencing used PBMCs. This clonotype originated in a woman between 45 and 65 years old in good health and CMV-seronegative. DNA for the CDR3: TGTGCCAGCTTATTAGGGACAGGGTCCTACGAGCAGTACTTC. It translates to CASLLGTGSYEQYF.